The present T cell receptor beta chain was sequenced within a study of vaccination and CD4 T cells after COVID-19. Across the whole study: Post-COVID draws followed diagnosis by a median roughly 100 days (range 35 to 161). Overall study findings and caveats: Median SARS-CoV-2-reactive clonotype numbers went up from around 21 to 38, but not significantly.

In its sample, this clonotype was seen once. Its antigen is undetermined. Germline V gives CDR1 LNHDA, CDR2 SQIVND (reference sequence). This CDR3 comprises 16 residues. The ends were cut back, 2 bases at V and 1 base at J, with 14 bases in the middle. An Oncomine TCR Beta short-read assay was used to sequence the DNA from cultured CD4+ T cells. In TCRdb, the PCR reads were re-called with MiXCR into one record per CDR3 protein. The sample has approximately 21,000 distinct CDR3 sequences, 44% seen once. Treatment of the sample: roughly 10-day PBMC culture with coronavirus spike peptide pools or control peptides (ViraFEST assay). ViraFEST enlarged antigen-specific T cell populations with peptide pools and afterwards sequenced TCRs. Half-medium changes with fresh IL-2 medium occurred on days 3 and 7.

The sequencing here drew on CD4+ T cells from blood, cultured in vitro, taken before SARS-CoV-2 vaccination. The sequence was obtained from a human donor who had recovered from COVID-19. The chain employs TRBV19 and TRBJ2-5; the D call may be TRBD1 or TRBD2 (5 bases each). In nucleotides, the CDR3 is TGTGCCAGTAGTATACGAGGGGCCATATCCCAAGAGACCCAGTACTTC. Protein product: CASSIRGAISQETQYF.